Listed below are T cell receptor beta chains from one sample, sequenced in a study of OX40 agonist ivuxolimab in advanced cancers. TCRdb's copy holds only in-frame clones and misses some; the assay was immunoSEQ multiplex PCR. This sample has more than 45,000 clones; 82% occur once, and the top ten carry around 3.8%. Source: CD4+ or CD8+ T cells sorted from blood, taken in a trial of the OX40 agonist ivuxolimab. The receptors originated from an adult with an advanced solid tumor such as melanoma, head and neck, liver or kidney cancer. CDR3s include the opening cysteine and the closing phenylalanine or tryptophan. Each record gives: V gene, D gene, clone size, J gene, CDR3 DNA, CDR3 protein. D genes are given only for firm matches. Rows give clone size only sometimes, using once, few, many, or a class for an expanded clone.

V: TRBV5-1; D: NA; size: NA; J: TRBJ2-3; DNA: TGCGCCAGCAGCTTGTATGACAGTTCCAAGGATACGCAGTATTTT; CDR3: CASSLYDSSKDTQYF
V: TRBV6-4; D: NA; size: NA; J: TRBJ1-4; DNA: TGTGCCAGCAGTGACCCCCTGGGCCCCCCCTTCTTCGTGGGACTGTTTTTT; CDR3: CASSDPLGPPFFVGLFF
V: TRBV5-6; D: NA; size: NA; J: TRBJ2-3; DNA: TGTGCCAGCAACCGTCGGGGTGGCACAGATACGCAGTATTTT; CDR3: CASNRRGGTDTQYF
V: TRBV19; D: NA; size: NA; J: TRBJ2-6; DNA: TGTGCCAGTAGTTGGGGGGGCGCAGGGTCTGGGGCCAACGTCCTGACTTTC; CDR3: CASSWGGAGSGANVLTF
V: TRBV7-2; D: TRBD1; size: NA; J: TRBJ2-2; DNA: TGTGCCAGCAGCTTCGTCGGGACAGCGAACACCGGGGAGCTGTTTTTT; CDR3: CASSFVGTANTGELFF
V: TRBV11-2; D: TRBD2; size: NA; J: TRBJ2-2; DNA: TGTGCCAGCAGCTTTTCCTTCGACTTTGCGGGGGTCCGAACCGGGGAGCTGTTTTTT; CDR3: CASSFSFDFAGVRTGELFF
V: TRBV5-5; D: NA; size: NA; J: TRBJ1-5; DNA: TGTGCCAGCAGCTTGGAGCCGGGGGCGAAATCCCAGCCCCAGCATTTT; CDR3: CASSLEPGAKSQPQHF
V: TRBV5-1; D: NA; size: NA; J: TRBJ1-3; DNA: TGCGCCAGCAGCTTGGAATCGGGAGGGGGCTCTGGAAACACCATATATTTT; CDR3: CASSLESGGGSGNTIYF
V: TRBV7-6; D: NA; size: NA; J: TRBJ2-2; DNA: TGTGCCAGCAGCTTAGGGGGATCGAACACCGGGGAGCTGTTTTTT; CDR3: CASSLGGSNTGELFF
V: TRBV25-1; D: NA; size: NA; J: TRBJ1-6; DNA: TGTGCCAGCAGTGAACTCTCTTATTCACCCCTCCACTTT; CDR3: CASSELSYSPLHF
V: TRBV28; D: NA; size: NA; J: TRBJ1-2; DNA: TGTGCCAGCAGTAGTGTCCCACCGGACTATGGCTACACCTTC; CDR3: CASSSVPPDYGYTF
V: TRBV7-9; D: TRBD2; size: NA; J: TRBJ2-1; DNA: TGTGCCAGCAGCTTAGGCGGGGGGAACTACAATGAGCAGTTCTTC; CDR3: CASSLGGGNYNEQFF
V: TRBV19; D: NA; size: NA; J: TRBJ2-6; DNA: TGTGCCAGTAGTAACCTCAGGGGACCACGCTCTGGGGCCAACGTCCTGACTTTC; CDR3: CASSNLRGPRSGANVLTF
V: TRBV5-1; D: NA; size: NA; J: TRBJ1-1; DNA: TGCGCCAGCAGCTTGGGAGGGACGGGGAACACTGAAGCTTTCTTT; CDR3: CASSLGGTGNTEAFF
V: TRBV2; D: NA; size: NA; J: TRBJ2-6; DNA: TGTGCCAGCAGTGGGACATCTGGGGCCAACGTCCTGACTTTC; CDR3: CASSGTSGANVLTF
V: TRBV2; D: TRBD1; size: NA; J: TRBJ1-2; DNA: TGTGCCAGCAGTGAAGCGGGAAGGGGGCTGGGCTACACCTTC; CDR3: CASSEAGRGLGYTF
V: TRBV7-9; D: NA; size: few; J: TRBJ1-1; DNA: TGTGCCAGCAGCTTAGAGAGGAACACTGAAGCTTTCTTT; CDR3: CASSLERNTEAFF
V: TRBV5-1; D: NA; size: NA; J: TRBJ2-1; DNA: TGCGCCAGCAGCCAACTTATGATGGGCGGGTACAATGAGCAGTTCTTC; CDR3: CASSQLMMGGYNEQFF
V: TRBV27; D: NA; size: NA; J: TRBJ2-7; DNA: TGTGCCAGCAGTTTTCGCTTCGGTGGGTACGAGCAGTACTTC; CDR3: CASSFRFGGYEQYF
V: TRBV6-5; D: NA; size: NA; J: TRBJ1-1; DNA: TGTGCCAGCAGTTACTCGGCGACAGGTGACACTGAAGCTTTCTTT; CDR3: CASSYSATGDTEAFF
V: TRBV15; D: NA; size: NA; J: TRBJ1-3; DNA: TGTGCCACCAGCAGAGGGGGGTCTGGAAACACCATATATTTT; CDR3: CATSRGGSGNTIYF
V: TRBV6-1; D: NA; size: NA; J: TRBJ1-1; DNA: TGTGCCAGCACCTACGGGGGGCCCCAGGGAGAAGCTTTCTTT; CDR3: CASTYGGPQGEAFF
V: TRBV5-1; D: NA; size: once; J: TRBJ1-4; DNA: TGCGCCAGCAGCTTGGGGGTGGAGTGGGACGAAAAACTGTTTTTT; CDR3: CASSLGVEWDEKLFF
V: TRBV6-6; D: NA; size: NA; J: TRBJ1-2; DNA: TGTGCCAGCAGTCCCCTCTCGTCAGGGATCTATGGCTACACCTTC; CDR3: CASSPLSSGIYGYTF
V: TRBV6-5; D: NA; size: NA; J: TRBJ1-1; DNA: TGTGCCAGCAGTTACTCACAGTTGAACACTGAAGCTTTCTTT; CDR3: CASSYSQLNTEAFF
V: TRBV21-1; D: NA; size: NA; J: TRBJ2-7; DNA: TGTGCCAGCAGCAAAATGAGAACAGGGCCCGCCTACGAGCAGTACTTC; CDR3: CASSKMRTGPAYEQYF
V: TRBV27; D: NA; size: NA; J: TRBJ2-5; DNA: TGTGCCAGCAGTTTATCGTCCGGGACACCTTGGGAGACCCAGTACTTC; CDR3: CASSLSSGTPWETQYF
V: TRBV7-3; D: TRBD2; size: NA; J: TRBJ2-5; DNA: TGTGCCAGCAGCTTATCAGCGGGGATTCAAGAGACCCAGTACTTC; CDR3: CASSLSAGIQETQYF
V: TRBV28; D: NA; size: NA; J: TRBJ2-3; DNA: TGTGCCAGCAGTTTCGCAGGCTCGAGGGCAGATACGCAGTATTTT; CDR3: CASSFAGSRADTQYF
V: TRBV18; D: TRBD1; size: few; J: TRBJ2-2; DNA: TGTGCCAGCTCACCGACAGGGACGAACACCGGGGAGCTGTTTTTT; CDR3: CASSPTGTNTGELFF
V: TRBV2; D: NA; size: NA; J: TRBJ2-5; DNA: TGTGCCAGCAGCCCAGTAGGGGTTGAAGAGACCCAGTACTTC; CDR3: CASSPVGVEETQYF
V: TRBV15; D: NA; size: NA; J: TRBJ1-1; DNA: TGTGCCACCAAAGGGCCGGGACTTCTGAACACTGAAGCTTTCTTT; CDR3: CATKGPGLLNTEAFF
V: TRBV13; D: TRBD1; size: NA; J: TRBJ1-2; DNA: TGTGCCAGCAGCAGGACAGGGTATGGCTATGGCTACACCTTC; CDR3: CASSRTGYGYGYTF
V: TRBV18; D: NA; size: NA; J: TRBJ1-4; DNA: TGTGCCAGCTCATACAGGGAGGGAGGTGAAAAACTGTTTTTT; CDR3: CASSYREGGEKLFF
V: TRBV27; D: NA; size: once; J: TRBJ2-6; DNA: TGTGCCAGCAGTTTATGGGACACCGCGTTTGGGGCCAACGTCCTGACTTTC; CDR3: CASSLWDTAFGANVLTF
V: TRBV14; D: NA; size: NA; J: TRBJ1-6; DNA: TGTGCCAGCAGCCCCACCAGACGCGCGGGAGGGAATTCACCCCTCCACTTT; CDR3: CASSPTRRAGGNSPLHF
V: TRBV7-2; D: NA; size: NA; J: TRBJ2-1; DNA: TGTGCCAGCAGCTACCAACAGCCGGGTAGCTCCTACAATGAGCAGTTCTTC; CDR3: CASSYQQPGSSYNEQFF
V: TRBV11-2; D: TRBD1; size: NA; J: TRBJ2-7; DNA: TGTGCCAGCAGGTTTAGGACAGGGAGGTCCTACGAGCAGTACTTC; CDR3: CASRFRTGRSYEQYF
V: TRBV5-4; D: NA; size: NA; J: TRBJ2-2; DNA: TGTGCCAGCAGCTCGCGGACAGCTTCCGGGGAGCTGTTTTTT; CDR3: CASSSRTASGELFF
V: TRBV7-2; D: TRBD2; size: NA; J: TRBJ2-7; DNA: TGTGCCAGCAGCATTGCTAGCGGGGGGGCCGAGCAGTACTTC; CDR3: CASSIASGGAEQYF
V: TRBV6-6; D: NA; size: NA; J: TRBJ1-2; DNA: TGTGCCAGCAGCAAAGTAACCGGGACTGGCTACACCTTC; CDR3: CASSKVTGTGYTF
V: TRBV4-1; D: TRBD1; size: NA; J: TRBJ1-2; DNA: TGCGCCAGCAGCCAAGCCGGGACAGGGTCTAACTATGGCTACACCTTC; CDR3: CASSQAGTGSNYGYTF
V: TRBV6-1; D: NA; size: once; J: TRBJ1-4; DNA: TGTGCCAGCAGGGCGGGACCCCGGTCAGGAAAACTGTTTTTT; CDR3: CASRAGPRSGKLFF
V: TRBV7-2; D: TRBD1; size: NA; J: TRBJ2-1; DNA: TGTGCCAGCAGCTTAGGGGACAGCTCCTACAATGAGCAGTTCTTC; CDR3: CASSLGDSSYNEQFF
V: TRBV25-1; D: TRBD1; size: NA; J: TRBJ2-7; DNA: TGTGCCAGCAGTGAGACAGGGCAGAGTCTTCTCTACGAGCAGTACTTC; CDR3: CASSETGQSLLYEQYF
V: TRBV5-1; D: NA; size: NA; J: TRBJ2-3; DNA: TGCGCCAGCAGCTTGTGGGGGAGCACAGATACGCAGTATTTT; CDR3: CASSLWGSTDTQYF
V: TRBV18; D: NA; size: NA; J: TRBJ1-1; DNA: TGTGCCAGCTCTGGGCTAGGCACTGAAGCTTTCTTT; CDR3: CASSGLGTEAFF
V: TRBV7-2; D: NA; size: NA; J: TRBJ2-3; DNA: TGTGCCAGCAGCCCACACCTCCTAAAACCAGATACGCAGTATTTT; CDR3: CASSPHLLKPDTQYF
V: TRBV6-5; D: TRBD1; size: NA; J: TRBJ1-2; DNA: TGTGCCAGCAGCCCCGACAGGGGGCCGAACTATGGCTACACCTTC; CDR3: CASSPDRGPNYGYTF
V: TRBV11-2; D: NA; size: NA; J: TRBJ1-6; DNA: TGTGCCAGCAGCTTTCGGGAAAGTTCACCCCTCCACTTT; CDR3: CASSFRESSPLHF
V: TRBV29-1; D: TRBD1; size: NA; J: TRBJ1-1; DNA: TGCAGCGTTGAATCCAGACAGGGGAACACTGAAGCTTTCTTT; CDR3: CSVESRQGNTEAFF
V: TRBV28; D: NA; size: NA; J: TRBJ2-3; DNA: TGTGCCAGCAGATCCGGCGGGACGCCTAGCACAGATACGCAGTATTTT; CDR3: CASRSGGTPSTDTQYF